This is a list of T cell receptor beta chains from one sample in a study of cytomegalovirus exposure and HLA in healthy donors. Assay used: immunoSEQ multiplex PCR; TCRdb lists only in-frame clones, some missing. In all, the sample yields under 200,000 clones. Sequenced: PBMCs. The receptor set was obtained from a young man in good health and CMV-seronegative. CDR3s include the opening cysteine and the closing phenylalanine or tryptophan. Fields, in order: V gene, D gene, J gene, CDR3 protein, CDR3 DNA. D genes are given only for firm matches.

>TRBV19|.|TRBJ1-3
CASSMGRNTIYF
TGTGCCAGTAGTATGGGCAGAAACACCATATATTTT
>TRBV7-9|.|TRBJ2-7
CASSQSPGIVDEQYF
TGTGCCAGCAGTCAAAGCCCGGGGATAGTAGACGAGCAGTACTTC
>TRBV5-1|TRBD2|TRBJ2-1
CASSSGLPGVRDNEQFF
TGCGCCAGCAGCTCGGGACTACCGGGGGTTAGGGACAATGAGCAGTTCTTC
>TRBV29-1|TRBD1|TRBJ2-7
CSVERLTRDRSPYEQYF
TGCAGCGTTGAGAGATTGACCCGGGACAGGTCACCCTACGAGCAGTACTTC
>TRBV6-6|.|TRBJ1-4
CASSYSRQSTNEKLFF
TGTGCCAGCAGTTACTCGAGGCAGTCAACTAATGAAAAACTGTTTTTT
>TRBV5-8|TRBD2|TRBJ2-2
CASSQTLTSGSAGELFF
TGTGCCAGCAGCCAAACGCTGACTAGCGGGAGCGCCGGGGAGCTGTTTTTT
>TRBV9|.|TRBJ2-7
CASSSEQGRGYEQYF
TGTGCCAGCAGCTCTGAACAGGGTAGAGGCTACGAGCAGTACTTC
>TRBV7-9|.|TRBJ1-3
CASSLDGGSRSGNTIYF
TGTGCCAGCAGCTTAGATGGTGGTTCGCGATCTGGAAACACCATATATTTT
>TRBV30|TRBD1|TRBJ1-5
CAWSVGTASNQPQHF
TGTGCCTGGAGTGTGGGGACAGCTAGCAATCAGCCCCAGCATTTT
>TRBV9|.|TRBJ1-2
CASSVDLNSYTF
TGTGCCAGCAGCGTAGATCTTAACAGCTACACCTTC
>TRBV27|.|TRBJ2-7
CASRFFTGSSSSYEQYF
TGTGCCAGCAGATTCTTTACAGGGAGCTCGAGCTCCTACGAGCAGTACTTC
>TRBV4-1|.|TRBJ1-1
CASSLYSTGNTEAFF
TGCGCCAGCAGCCTGTACTCGACGGGGAACACTGAAGCTTTCTTT
>TRBV7-2|.|TRBJ2-1
CASSIQGIESLFF
TGTGCCAGCAGTATCCAGGGGATTGAAAGTCTGTTCTTC
>TRBV19|TRBD2|TRBJ2-3
CASSIWGGGRTDTQYF
TGTGCCAGTAGTATCTGGGGCGGGGGTAGAACAGATACGCAGTATTTT
>TRBV7-2|TRBD2|TRBJ2-5
CASSLSGGQETQYF
TGTGCCAGCAGCCTTAGCGGGGGCCAAGAGACCCAGTACTTC
>TRBV18|TRBD2|TRBJ2-6
CASSPTSGRVPGANVLTF
TGTGCCAGCTCTCCGACTAGCGGGAGAGTACCTGGGGCCAACGTCCTGACTTTC
>TRBV28|.|TRBJ1-2
CASSFPFGYTF
TGTGCCAGCAGTTTTCCCTTTGGCTACACCTTC
>TRBV5-1|.|TRBJ2-7
CASSSDIAYEQYF
TGCGCCAGCAGCTCGGACATCGCCTACGAGCAGTACTTC
>TRBV27|TRBD2|TRBJ2-7
CASSLRLAGYEQYF
TGTGCCAGCAGTTTAAGGCTAGCGGGGTACGAGCAGTACTTC
>TRBV6-1|TRBD2|TRBJ2-1
CASGGTSGRGNEQFF
TGTGCCAGCGGGGGGACTAGCGGGAGAGGGAATGAGCAGTTCTTC
>TRBV18|.|TRBJ2-5
CASSPASPQGETQYF
TGTGCCAGCTCACCAGCCTCTCCCCAGGGAGAGACCCAGTACTTC
>TRBV27|TRBD1|TRBJ1-1
CASSLTGVGRTEAFF
TGTGCCAGCAGTTTAACAGGGGTGGGTCGCACTGAAGCTTTCTTT
>TRBV6-5|.|TRBJ1-5
CASSYRSNSNQPQHF
TGTGCCAGCAGTTACCGCAGTAATAGCAATCAGCCCCAGCATTTT